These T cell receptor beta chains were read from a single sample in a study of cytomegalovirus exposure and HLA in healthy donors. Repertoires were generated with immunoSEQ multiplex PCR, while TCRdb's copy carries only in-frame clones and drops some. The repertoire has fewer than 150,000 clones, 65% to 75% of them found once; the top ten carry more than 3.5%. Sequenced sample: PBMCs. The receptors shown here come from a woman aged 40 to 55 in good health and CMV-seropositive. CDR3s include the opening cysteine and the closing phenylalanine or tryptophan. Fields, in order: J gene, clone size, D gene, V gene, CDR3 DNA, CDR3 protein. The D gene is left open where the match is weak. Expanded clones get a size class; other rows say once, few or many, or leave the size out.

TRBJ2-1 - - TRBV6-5 TGTGCCAGCAGTCAAAGCGGTGAGCAGTTCTTC CASSQSGEQFF
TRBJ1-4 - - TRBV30 TGTGCCTGGAGTATTCCCGGGATTCGATATGAAAAACTGTTTTTT CAWSIPGIRYEKLFF
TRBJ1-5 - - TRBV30 TGTGCCTGGTCAGGACTGACCAGCAATCAGCCCCAGCATTTT CAWSGLTSNQPQHF
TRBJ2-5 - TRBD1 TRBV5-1 TGCGCCAGCAGCACCGGGACAGGGGGGGGCCAAGAGACCCAGTACTTC CASSTGTGGGQETQYF
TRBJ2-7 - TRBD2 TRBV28 TGTGCCAGCAGTCCCGCCGGGACTAGCGGGAGAGAAGGCTACGAGCAGTACTTC CASSPAGTSGREGYEQYF
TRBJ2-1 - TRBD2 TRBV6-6 TGTGCCAGCAGTTTAGGGACTAGCGGAACACAAAATGAGCAGTTCTTC CASSLGTSGTQNEQFF
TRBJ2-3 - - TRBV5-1 TGCGCCAGCAGCCTTTCAGGGGCTTCTAGCACAGATACGCAGTATTTT CASSLSGASSTDTQYF
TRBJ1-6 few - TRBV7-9 TGTGCCAGCAGCCCCCCGGCGGGGTCACCCCTCCACTTT CASSPPAGSPLHF
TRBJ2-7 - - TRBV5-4 TGTGCCAGCAGCTCCGCAAGGAGGGATACCTACGAGCAGTACTTC CASSSARRDTYEQYF
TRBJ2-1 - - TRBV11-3 TGTGCCAGCAGCCCGAGCGGGCTCTACAATGAGCAGTTCTTC CASSPSGLYNEQFF
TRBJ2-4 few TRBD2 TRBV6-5 TGTGCCAGCAGTTACCTGGACGGGAGGAGCAAAAACATTCAGTACTTC CASSYLDGRSKNIQYF
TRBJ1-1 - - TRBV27 TGTGCCAGCAGTTTATCGACAGTAACTGAAGCTTTCTTT CASSLSTVTEAFF
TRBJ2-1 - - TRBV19 TGTGCCAGTACCCCGACGTCAGGGTCCCTCTACAATGAGCAGTTCTTC CASTPTSGSLYNEQFF
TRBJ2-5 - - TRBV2 TGTGCCAGCAGTGAAGGAGCGGTTCAAGAGACCCAGTACTTC CASSEGAVQETQYF
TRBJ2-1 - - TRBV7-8 TGTGCCAGCAGAACCGCGTACCGGAGCCACAACTCCAATGAGCAGTTCTTC CASRTAYRSHNSNEQFF
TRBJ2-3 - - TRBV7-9 TGTTCCAGCAGCTTAGGGGGTGGGGCCCCAGATACGCAGTATTTT CSSSLGGGAPDTQYF
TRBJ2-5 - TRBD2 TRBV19 TGTGCCAGTAGTATTGATAGCGGGATGAAGACCCAGTACTTC CASSIDSGMKTQYF
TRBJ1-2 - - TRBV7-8 TGTGCCAGCAGCCGAGGACAGCGCTATGGCTACACCTTC CASSRGQRYGYTF
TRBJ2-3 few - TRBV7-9 TGTGCCAGCAGCTTAAATCCCGTTAATACGCAGTATTTT CASSLNPVNTQYF
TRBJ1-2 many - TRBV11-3 TGTGCCAGCAGCTCGACGGACAGCCGAAGAACCTTC CASSSTDSRRTF
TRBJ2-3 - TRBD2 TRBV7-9 TGTGCCCTACCCTATGGGTCGGGACTAGCGGGAGTCCCAGATACGCAGTATTTT CALPYGSGLAGVPDTQYF
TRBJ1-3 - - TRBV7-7 TGTGCTAGCAGCTTACAGGATAACTCTGGAAACACCATATATTTT CASSLQDNSGNTIYF
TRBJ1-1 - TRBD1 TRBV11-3 TGTGCCAGCAGCTTAGGACCGACAGGGAGCACTGAAGCTTTCTTT CASSLGPTGSTEAFF
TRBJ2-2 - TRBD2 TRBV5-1 TGCGCCAGCAGCGGCCCGGGACTAGCGGGAGTGACCGGGGAGCTGTTTTTT CASSGPGLAGVTGELFF
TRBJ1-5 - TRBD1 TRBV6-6 TGTGCCAGCAGTAGAAGACAGGGGGCGGGCAATCAGCCCCAGCATTTT CASSRRQGAGNQPQHF
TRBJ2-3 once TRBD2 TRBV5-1 TGCGCCAGCAGCGGGGGACTAGCGGGAGGAAGGGCAGATACGCAGTATTTT CASSGGLAGGRADTQYF
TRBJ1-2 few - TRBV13 TGTGCCAGCAGCTTAGGCAGAGGGAACTATGGCTACACCTTC CASSLGRGNYGYTF
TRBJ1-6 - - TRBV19 TGTGCCAGTAGAGGGGGCTCCTATAATTCACCCCTCCACTTT CASRGGSYNSPLHF
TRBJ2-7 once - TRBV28 TGTGCCAGCAGTTTAGGCCGGGACGAGCAGTACTTC CASSLGRDEQYF
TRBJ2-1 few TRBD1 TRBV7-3 TGTGCCAGCAGCCGGACAGGGGCCTACAATGAGCAGTTCTTC CASSRTGAYNEQFF
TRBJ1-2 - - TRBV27 TGTGCCAGCAGTTCCCCCAGGGGAACTAACTATGGCTACACCTTC CASSSPRGTNYGYTF
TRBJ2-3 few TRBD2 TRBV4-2 TGTGCCAGCAGCCAAGATCGGGGGGACGATACGCAGTATTTT CASSQDRGDDTQYF
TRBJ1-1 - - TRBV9 TGTGCCAGCAGTCTAACAGGAATGAACACTGAAGCTTTCTTT CASSLTGMNTEAFF
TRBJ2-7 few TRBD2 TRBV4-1 TGCGCCAGCAGCCAAGTCATTGGGACTAGCAGTTACGAGCAGTACTTC CASSQVIGTSSYEQYF
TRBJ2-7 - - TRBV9 TGTGCCAGCAGCGTAGGGGGGGGCGTCTACGAGCAGTACTTC CASSVGGGVYEQYF
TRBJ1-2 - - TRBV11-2 TGTGCCACCGGGGGGGATTTCAATAACTATGGCTACACCTTC CATGGDFNNYGYTF
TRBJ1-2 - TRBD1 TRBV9 TGTGCCAGCACCCCAAGGGGGCAGGGTCATGGCTACACCTTC CASTPRGQGHGYTF
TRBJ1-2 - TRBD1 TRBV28 TGTGCCAGCAGTTTCACGGGGACAGGGGCCGACTATGGCTACACCTTC CASSFTGTGADYGYTF
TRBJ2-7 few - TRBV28 TGTGCCAGCAGTCCGGCGGGTGGCTACGAGCAGTACTTC CASSPAGGYEQYF
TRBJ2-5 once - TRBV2 TGTGCCAGCACCAGAAGTCGAGAGACCCAGTACTTC CASTRSRETQYF
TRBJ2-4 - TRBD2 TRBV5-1 TGCGCCAGCAGCGCCAATAGCGGGAGAGTAGACAAAAACATTCAGTACTTC CASSANSGRVDKNIQYF